This T cell receptor (beta chain) is drawn from a study of cytomegalovirus exposure and HLA in healthy donors. Overall study findings and caveats: The classifier, whose performance was assessed in both the original and validation cohorts, reportedly diagnosed cytomegalovirus status with high specificity and sensitivity. Later analysis identified around 15,000 TCR beta sequences associated with HLA alleles, using a false discovery rate threshold of 0.05. Some segments of the V type, notably TRBV6-2 and TRBV6-3, were excluded as indistinguishable. The study recorded more than 150 TCR beta chains that were cytomegalovirus-associated.

Note on this clone: The antigen remains undetermined.

This CDR3 has 14 amino acids. CDR1 and CDR2 from the germline V gene are LNHDA and SQIVND (reference sequence). J gave up 3 bases and V 6 bases, and 6 bases lay outside the gene matches. With 60 Vbeta and 13 Jbeta primers, the PCR was carried out. Produced via immunoSEQ multiplex PCR; TCRdb's table is partial and in-frame only. The table records more than 85,000 clones, 65% to 85% of them present only once. Sequencing was carried out using PBMCs. The genes are TRBV19 and TRBJ2-7, with TRBD2 matching 9 bases. The source is a male donor in good health and CMV-seronegative. CDR3 coding DNA: TGTGCCAGTAGGGCTAGCGGGACTATCTACGAGCAGTACTTC. This sequence encodes CASRASGTIYEQYF.